This T cell receptor (beta chain) was observed in a study of T cells in Graves' hyperthyroidism and ophthalmopathy. TCR beta CDR3 region amplification was performed from RNA transcripts. The TCR CDR3 was amplified in a first-round RT-PCR using the HTBI primer set. TCRdb re-called the multiplex PCR reads with MiXCR, one entry per CDR3 protein. The table records about 640,000 distinct CDR3 sequences, around 21% of them present only once. J lost 1 base, V lost 7 bases, and 3 bases had no gene match. Germline-derived CDR1 and CDR2 are LNHDA and SQIVND (reference sequence). The CDR3 loop spans 14 amino acids. Disease lasting under 3 months, a NOSPECS grade of at least 4, and a Clinical Activity Score of at least 3 were features of the ophthalmopathy patients. The study left out patients who had uncontrolled infection, other autoimmune disease, pregnancy or lactation.

The source is a man between 25 and 39 years old with Graves' ophthalmopathy. The chain uses TRBV19 and TRBJ2-2; 7 bases agree with TRBD1. Sequencing was done on a sample of blood. The CDR3 sequence is CASTTGRNTGELFF. For the CDR3, the DNA is TGTGCCAGTACGACAGGGAGGAACACCGGGGAGCTGTTTTTT.